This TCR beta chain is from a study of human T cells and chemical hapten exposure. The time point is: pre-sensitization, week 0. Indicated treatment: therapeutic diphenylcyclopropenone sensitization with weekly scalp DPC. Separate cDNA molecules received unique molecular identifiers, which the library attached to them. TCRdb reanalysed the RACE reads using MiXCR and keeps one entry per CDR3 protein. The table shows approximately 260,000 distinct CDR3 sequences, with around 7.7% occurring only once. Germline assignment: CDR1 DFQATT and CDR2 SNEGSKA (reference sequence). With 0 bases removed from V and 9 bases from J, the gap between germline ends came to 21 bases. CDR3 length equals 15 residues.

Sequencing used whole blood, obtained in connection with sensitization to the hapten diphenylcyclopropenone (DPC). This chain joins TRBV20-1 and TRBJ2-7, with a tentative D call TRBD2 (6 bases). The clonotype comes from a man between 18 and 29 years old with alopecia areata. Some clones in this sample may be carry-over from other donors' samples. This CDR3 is CSARETLSLRGLQYF. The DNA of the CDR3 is TGCAGTGCTAGAGAGACCCTCTCGCTGAGGGGACTGCAGTACTTC.